What follows are 31 T cell receptor beta chains derived from one specimen sequenced in a study of blood T cells in healthy people across ages. A second PCR, run for about 7 to 11 cycles, used a sample-barcoded 5' primer plus a J-beta primer mix. In TCRdb, the 5' RACE reads were re-called with MiXCR into one record per CDR3 protein. The profile covers some 930,000 distinct CDR3 sequences, with 25% to 30% appearing a single time and roughly a tenth taken by the ten largest. A further study also used this sample, focusing on T cells of mothers and their children.

The sequenced sample consisted of blood. These TCRs come from a middle-aged woman in good health.

The V gene is TRBV28, the J gene TRBJ1-5; possibly TRBD1 for D (5 bases). V lost 4 bases, J lost 5 bases, and 15 bases lay in between. The CDR3 has 15 residues. Germline V gene lookup returns CDR1 MDHEN and CDR2 SYDVKM. DNA of the CDR3: TGTGCCAGCAGTTCCTACCGGGGGGGATATCAGCCCCAGCATTTT. Translated, it gives CASSSYRGGYQPQHF.

The J gene is TRBJ2-4, the V gene TRBV11-2; D uncertain. The J call is in doubt because the DNA end fits TRBJ2-7 better. Germline V lookup: CDR1 SGHAT, CDR2 FQNNGV. The CDR3 sequence is 14 residues long. The CDR3 loop reads CASSLDRFAYEQYF. The CDR3 DNA sequence: TGTGCCAGCAGCTTAGATAGGTTTGCCTACGAGCAGTACTTC.

About this clonotype itself: One junction end disagrees with the germline gene, perhaps due to a read error. The chain is built from TRBV24-1 and TRBJ2-7, with D maybe TRBD2 (6 bases). This CDR3 is built from 13 residues. Germline assignment: CDR1 KGHDR and CDR2 SFDVKD. Here the CDR3 DNA reads TGTGCCACCAGTGAGCGTACTAGCCGCGAGCAGGACTTC. Translation: CATSERTSREQDF.

As to this clonotype: The junction and the germline gene differ at one end; a read error may be behind it. In DNA, the CDR3 is TGCAGTGCTAGAGCGGATGGGAGGGCTGGGGCCAACGTCCGGACTTTC. Its translation is CSARADGRAGANVRTF. The chain recombines TRBV20-1 with TRBJ2-6, with 7 positions matching TRBD2. Germline-derived CDR1 and CDR2 are DFQATT and SNEGSKA (reference sequence). The CDR3 spans 16 residues.

This clonotype showed up many times. The V call is TRBV2, the J call TRBJ2-7; tentatively, D is TRBD1 (6 bases). V lost 6 bases and J 0 bases, leaving 12 bases between the germline ends. Looked up from germline, CDR1 is SNHLY and CDR2 is FYNNEI. CDR3 length: 14 residues. The CDR3 region has the DNA TGTGCCAGCAGACAGGGCGAGATCTCCTACGAGCAGTACTTC. Protein: CASRQGEISYEQYF.

This clonotype appeared a single time. The V and J genes are TRBV12-3 or TRBV12-4 and TRBJ2-3, with TRBD2 identical over 11 bases. Trimming took 3 bases from V and 4 from J; bases not matched to a gene: 6. The CDR3 has 16 amino acids. CDR3 loop: CASSFHSGGVSDTQYF. The CDR3 DNA reads as TGTGCCAGCAGTTTTCATAGCGGGGGGGTTTCAGATACGCAGTATTTT.

The chain couples TRBV11-1 to TRBJ1-2; possibly TRBD1 for D (6 bases). The germline V and J ends were trimmed by 5 bases and 6 bases, with 10 bases remaining between them. The CDR3 length is 12 residues. Germline V gene sequence: CDR1 SGHAT, CDR2 FQDESV (reference sequence). CDR3 DNA: TGTGCCAGCAGCACCGGGGGCAATGGCTACACCTTC. As protein: CASSTGGNGYTF.

The chain links TRBV20-1 to TRBJ1-1; D remains unclear. CDR3 length: 15 amino acids. CDR1 and CDR2 from the germline V gene are DFQATT and SNEGSKA (reference sequence). The V gene lost 0 bases and the J gene lost 0 bases, with 11 bases spanning the gap. CDR3 protein: CSARDPAGMNTEAFF. CDR3 DNA: TGCAGTGCTAGAGATCCTGCGGGCATGAACACTGAAGCTTTCTTT.

This clonotype was seen a few times. The CDR3 region is CATSPWDGGARSPYGYTF. The CDR3 DNA follows: TGTGCCACCAGCCCCTGGGACGGGGGCGCGAGGTCACCTTATGGCTACACCTTC. The chain joins TRBV15 to TRBJ1-2, with D possibly matching TRBD1 (6 bases). The V and J ends lost 5 bases and 5 bases respectively, with 27 bases between them. Per the germline V gene, CDR1 is LNHNV and CDR2 is YYDKDF (reference sequence). The CDR3 loop spans 18 amino acids.

About this clonotype itself: An end of the junction differs from the germline gene, which may be a read error. V is TRBV12-3 or TRBV12-4 and J is TRBJ1-5, with 8 bases matching TRBD1. The CDR3 totals 14 residues. In DNA, the CDR3 is TGTGCCTGCAGTTTGACAGGGGGCAATCAGCCCCAGCATTTT. It specifies CACSLTGGNQPQHF.

The V gene is TRBV5-1, the J gene TRBJ1-1; D possibly corresponds to TRBD1 (6 bases). The germline V gene encodes CDR1 SGHRS and CDR2 YFSETQ. This CDR3 region has 14 residues. Trimming left V 4 bases short and J 5 bases short, with 15 bases between. CDR3 in amino acids: CASSRDTGRTEAFF. The CDR3 DNA follows: TGCGCCAGCAGCAGGGACACCGGTCGGACTGAAGCTTTCTTT. The full variable domain, completed using reference TRBV5-1 and TRBJ1-1, is KAGVTQTPRYLIKTRGQQVTLSCSPISGHRSVSWYQQTPGQGLQFLFEYFSETQRNKGNFPGRFSGRQFSNSRSEMNVSTLELGDSALYLCASSRDTGRTEAFFGQGTRLTVV.

As regards this clonotype: This may be a read error, as it is one base from a much larger clone. CDR3 region: CASSWRNEQYF. The DNA for the CDR3 is TGTGCCAGCAGTTGGAGGAATGAGCAGTACTTC. This chain joins TRBV27 and TRBJ2-5, with TRBD2 as a possible D gene (5 bases). Germline assignment: CDR1 MNHEY and CDR2 SMNVEV (reference sequence). This CDR3 is built from 11 residues. Trimming took off 4 bases at V and 11 bases at J, with 11 bases between the two ends.

In this sample, this clonotype turned up a few times. The chain links TRBV20-1 to TRBJ1-5, with D unclear. The germline V and J ends were trimmed by 3 bases and 7 bases, with 10 bases remaining between them. The CDR3 has 12 residues. From germline, CDR1 is DFQATT and CDR2 SNEGSKA (reference sequence). The CDR3 is CSARMRNQPQHF. DNA of the CDR3: TGCAGTGCTAGGATGAGGAACCAGCCCCAGCATTTT.

The V and J genes are TRBV3-1 and TRBJ1-2, with TRBD1 matching 7 bases. Germline V gives CDR1 LGHDT, CDR2 YNNKEL (reference sequence). The CDR3 length is 15 residues. The V gene end was trimmed by 1 base and the J gene end by 5 bases; junction bases not matched to a gene: 7. The CDR3 region has the DNA TGTGCCAGCAGCCAAGTTCCCGAGGGGGCTTATGGCTACACCTTC. It specifies CASSQVPEGAYGYTF. Complete variable domain (other parts from reference TRBV3-1 and TRBJ1-2): DTAVSQTPKYLVTQMGNDKSIKCEQNLGHDTMYWYKQDSKKFLKIMFSYNNKELIINETVPNRFSPKSPDKAHLNLHINSLELGDSAVYFCASSQVPEGAYGYTFGSGTRLTVV.

The chain couples TRBV28 to TRBJ2-3, with D perhaps TRBD2 (5 bases). Germline CDR1 and CDR2: MDHEN and SYDVKM. The CDR3 has 17 residues. Trimming removed 1 base at V and 2 bases at J, with 16 bases between. The CDR3 protein is CASSLYGVSGDTDTQYF. CDR3 in DNA: TGTGCCAGCAGTTTATATGGGGTGTCCGGGGACACAGATACGCAGTATTTT. The variable domain in full, completed from reference TRBV28 and TRBJ2-3, reads DVKVTQSSRYLVKRTGEKVFLECVQDMDHENMFWYRQDPGLGLRLIYFSYDVKMKEKGDIPEGYSVSREKKERFSLILESASTNQTSMYLCASSLYGVSGDTDTQYFGPGTRLTVL.

V usage is TRBV5-1 and J usage is TRBJ1-2, with D perhaps matching TRBD1 (5 bases). Trimming cost V 10 bases and J 2 bases, with 18 bases left between them. The CDR3 is made up of 14 amino acids. Germline V gene lookup returns CDR1 SGHRS and CDR2 YFSETQ. In DNA, the CDR3 is TGCGCCGGCACCTTGGACAACGCGAACTATGGCTACACCTTC. Translation: CAGTLDNANYGYTF. The whole variable domain, filled in from reference TRBV5-1 and TRBJ1-2, reads KAGVTQTPRYLIKTRGQQVTLSCSPISGHRSVSWYQQTPGQGLQFLFEYFSETQRNKGNFPGRFSGRQFSNSRSEMNVSTLELGDSALYLCAGTLDNANYGYTFGSGTRLTVV.

This clonotype has at least ten counts. The chain is built from TRBV7-9 and TRBJ1-2, with 8 bases matching TRBD1. Trimming took 5 bases from V and 0 from J; bases not matched to a gene: 5. This CDR3 contains 15 residues. Germline V gene lookup returns CDR1 SEHNR and CDR2 FQNEAQ (reference sequence). The chain's CDR3 is CASSERQGPNYGYTF. In DNA, the CDR3 is TGTGCCAGCAGCGAGAGACAGGGGCCTAACTATGGCTACACCTTC.

This clonotype was detected only a few times. The V call is TRBV15, the J call TRBJ2-2, with a weak D call TRBD1 (5 bases). V dropped 4 bases and J dropped 6 bases, with 21 bases sitting between them. Germline assignment: CDR1 LNHNV and CDR2 YYDKDF (reference sequence). This CDR3 is 17 amino acids long. The CDR3 region has the DNA TGTGCCACCAGCACCCGAGGAAGGGGAATCGTTGCCGGGGAGCTGTTTTTT. Protein: CATSTRGRGIVAGELFF.

This clonotype has a handful of counts. The rearrangement uses TRBV24-1 and TRBJ2-1; D remains ambiguous. The CDR3 is 11 amino acids. CDR1 is KGHDR and CDR2 is SFDVKD in the germline V gene. Trimming stripped 1 base from V and 10 bases from J, with 4 bases between. In DNA, the CDR3 is TGTGCCACCAGTGATTTTGGCGAGCAGTTCTTC. This gives the protein CATSDFGEQFF.

The table lists this clonotype with a few counts. This chain joins TRBV20-1 and TRBJ2-3; D may be TRBD1 or TRBD2 (6 bases each). CDR3 length: 14 residues. Germline assignment: CDR1 DFQATT and CDR2 SNEGSKA (reference sequence). Trimming took 2 bases from V and 3 from J, leaving 12 bases between them. The CDR3 DNA is TGCAGTGCTAGACTCGGGGGCCCAACAGATACGCAGTATTTT. Protein sequence: CSARLGGPTDTQYF.

About this clonotype itself: A much larger clone is a single base away; this may be a read error. The chain recombines TRBV6-1 with TRBJ2-3; D tentatively fits TRBD1 or TRBD2 (5 bases each). Trimming cost V 6 bases and J 2 bases, with 15 bases left between them. Germline CDR1 and CDR2: MNHNS and SASEGT. This CDR3 spans 15 amino acids. The chain's CDR3 is CASRTMTANTDTQYF. The CDR3 bases are TGTGCCAGCAGGACTATGACAGCTAACACAGATACGCAGTATTTT.

This clonotype was observed a handful of times. This chain uses TRBV20-1 with TRBJ1-1; 9 nucleotides match TRBD1. Germline-derived CDR1 and CDR2 are DFQATT and SNEGSKA (reference sequence). The V segment lost 1 base and the J segment 4 bases; nucleotides outside the gene matches: 1. There are 13 residues in the CDR3. CDR3 bases: TGCAGTGCTAGAGTGACAGGGGGCACTGAAGCTTTCTTT. The encoded protein is CSARVTGGTEAFF.

The chain combines TRBV24-1 with TRBJ1-1, with 10 bases matching TRBD1. Germline V gives CDR1 KGHDR, CDR2 SFDVKD. The CDR3 runs to 17 residues. With V trimmed by 5 bases and J by 3 bases, 11 bases remained unmatched. The CDR3 is CATSGGTGALRDTEAFF. The CDR3 DNA reads as TGTGCCACCAGTGGTGGGACAGGGGCCCTCAGGGACACTGAAGCTTTCTTT.

The rearrangement links TRBV7-9 to TRBJ2-1; 14 bases match TRBD2. The CDR3 sequence is 15 residues long. In germline, CDR1 is SEHNR, CDR2 FQNEAQ (reference sequence). With V trimmed by 6 bases and J by 6 bases, 4 bases remained unmatched. This CDR3 is CASSWTSGGINEQFF. In DNA form, the CDR3 reads TGTGCCAGCAGTTGGACTAGCGGGGGGATCAATGAGCAGTTCTTC. The variable domain in full, completed from reference TRBV7-9 and TRBJ2-1, reads DTGVSQNPRHKITKRGQNVTFRCDPISEHNRLYWYRQTLGQGPEFLTYFQNEAQLEKSRLLSDRFSAERPKGSFSTLEIQRTEQGDSAMYLCASSWTSGGINEQFFGPGTRLTVL.

The chain links TRBV7-9 to TRBJ2-1; no definite D call. The germline gives CDR1 SEHNR, CDR2 FQNEAQ (reference sequence). V was shortened by 3 bases and J by 5 bases, with 5 bases between the two germline ends. CDR3 size: 12 residues. The CDR3 here is CASSFGDNEQFF. The CDR3 coding sequence is TGTGCCAGCAGCTTCGGCGACAATGAGCAGTTCTTC.

This clonotype was found a few times. V usage is TRBV4-1 and J usage is TRBJ1-3; no reliable D call. The CDR3 has 12 amino acids. The V end lost 6 bases, the J end lost 4 bases, and 7 bases lay between the germline ends. Germline V gene sequence: CDR1 MGHRA, CDR2 YSYEKL. Here the CDR3 DNA reads TGCGCCAGCAGGGCCCCCGGAAACACCATATATTTT. This translates into CASRAPGNTIYF.

This clonotype was counted only a few times. The J gene is TRBJ2-4, the V gene TRBV7-8; D is undetermined. The CDR3 is 15 residues long. V was trimmed by 1 base and J by 13 bases, leaving 20 bases between them. The V gene's germline CDR1 is SGHVS and CDR2 FQNEAQ. This chain's CDR3 is CASSLEYGPKEEQYF. CDR3 bases: TGTGCCAGCAGCTTAGAATACGGTCCTAAGGAAGAGCAGTACTTC.

This clonotype was recorded at least ten times. The J gene is TRBJ1-2, the V gene TRBV5-1, with D hard to call. The CDR3 length is 13 residues. Trimming removed 0 bases at V and 6 bases at J, with 9 bases between. Germline loops: CDR1 SGHRS, CDR2 YFSETQ. The CDR3 DNA sequence: TGCGCCAGCAGCTTGGCGCCAGCCGATGGCTACACCTTC. Residues: CASSLAPADGYTF.

This clonotype has more than one count but fewer than ten. V is TRBV7-2 and J is TRBJ1-2; the D is unclear. The ends were cut back, 5 bases at V and 2 bases at J, with 12 bases in the middle. This CDR3 region has 14 residues. Germline V gene data show CDR1 as SGHTA and CDR2 as FQGNSA. CDR3 protein: CASSPRSANYGYTF. The CDR3 DNA reads TGTGCCAGCAGCCCCAGGTCGGCAAACTATGGCTACACCTTC.

This clonotype was seen more than once but under ten times. The rearrangement links TRBV2 to TRBJ1-4; D unclear. The CDR3 loop spans 14 amino acids. Trimming cost V 4 bases and J 8 bases, with 14 bases left between them. The germline V gene encodes CDR1 SNHLY and CDR2 FYNNEI. The CDR3 DNA reads as TGTGCCAGCAGTGTTGGGATAGTAAGCGAAAAACTGTTTTTT. Protein sequence: CASSVGIVSEKLFF.

V gene TRBV5-4 combines with J gene TRBJ2-7; D perhaps matches TRBD2 (5 bases). This CDR3 spans 13 amino acids. Germline lookup yields CDR1 SGHNT and CDR2 YYREEE (reference sequence). The V end was cut by 7 bases, the J end by 4 bases, with 15 bases between. The DNA of the CDR3 is TGTGCCAGCCGTGAACAAGAGGGTTACGAGCAGTACTTC. This translates into CASREQEGYEQYF. Full variable domain (outside the CDR3, taken from reference TRBV5-4 and TRBJ2-7): ETGVTQSPTHLIKTRGQQVTLRCSSQSGHNTVSWYQQALGQGPQFIFQYYREEENGRGNFPPRFSGLQFPNYSSELNVNALELDDSALYLCASREQEGYEQYFGPGTRLTVT.